This T cell receptor (beta chain) originates from a study of T cells in localized non-small cell lung cancer. V dropped 6 bases and J dropped 4; count of bases not matched to a gene: 1. The CDR3 totals 12 residues. Germline V gene lookup returns CDR1 LNHDA and CDR2 SQIVND (reference sequence). Points from the study as a whole: An association was observed between higher blood T cell density and longer overall survival. Turning up in adjacent lung were a median about 56 of the top 100 tumor clones. Heterogeneity within the tumor remains possible, as just one region underwent sequencing. Uninvolved neighboring lung showed the greatest T cell clonality, exceeding tumor.

Data came from immunoSEQ multiplex PCR; TCRdb stores just in-frame clones and leaves some out. The sample consists of 40,000 to 65,000 clones, more than 75% of them appearing once. This clone appeared a few times. Its target is unknown. This receptor was obtained from a female donor with stage II lung adenocarcinoma. The specimen comprised PBMCs, sampled before any cancer treatment. This sequence joins TRBV19 and TRBJ1-1; the match to TRBD1 covers 8 bases. CDR3 in DNA: TGTGCCAGTAGCGACAGGGGCACTGAAGCTTTCTTT. Protein sequence: CASSDRGTEAFF. Based on the CDR3 plus reference TRBV19 and TRBJ1-1, the full variable domain is DGGITQSPKYLFRKEGQNVTLSCEQNLNHDAMYWYRQDPGQGLRLIYYSQIVNDFQKGDIAEGYSVSREKKESFPLTVTSAQKNPTAFYLCASSDRGTEAFFGQGTRLTVV.